This T cell receptor beta chain was obtained from a study of cytomegalovirus exposure and HLA in healthy donors. General study results and limits: Association of a missense DCLRE1C variant with TCR beta V- and J-gene trimming was reported in a later analysis. Immune exposure information comprised only CMV serostatus. Further analysis was carried out later, and it showed several of the most significant clusters appearing linked to common viral pathogens.

Notes on this clone: What it binds is unknown.

PCR was performed using 60 Vbeta and 13 Jbeta primers. This table comes from immunoSEQ multiplex PCR, and its TCRdb copy is limited to in-frame clones, with some not included. Of fewer than 200,000 clones listed, approximately 82% are singletons. The clonotype was recovered from a middle-aged man in good health and CMV-seropositive. Sequenced input: PBMCs.

CDR3: CASSPTTGGAGELFF. The CDR3 DNA follows: TGTGCCAGCAGCCCTACGACAGGGGGCGCGGGGGAGCTGTTTTTT. The chain links TRBV7-9 to TRBJ2-2, with 10 bases aligning to TRBD1. Germline V gene sequence: CDR1 SEHNR, CDR2 FQNEAQ (reference sequence). This CDR3 region has 15 residues. The V segment lost 5 bases and the J segment 8 bases; nucleotides outside the gene matches: 8.